Listed below are T cell receptor beta chains from one sample, sequenced in a study of blood T cell repertoires in COVID-19. Repertoires were generated with immunoSEQ multiplex PCR, while TCRdb's copy carries only in-frame clones and drops some. The sample lists 300,000 to 400,000 clones; 70% to 90% were seen once. Input material: peripheral blood. The receptors stem from a woman aged 50 to 60 with active or convalescent COVID-19. Each CDR3 is given without its conserved first and last residue. Each record gives: CDR3 protein, V gene, J gene.

CDR3: ASSIGGEKLF; V: TRBV19; J: TRBJ1-4
CDR3: ASSLMGLATSSYEQY; V: TRBV5-4; J: TRBJ2-7
CDR3: ASKRERSSTDTQY; V: TRBV6-5; J: TRBJ2-3
CDR3: ASRSGGRTDTQY; V: TRBV2; J: TRBJ2-3
CDR3: ASSLVSLGGFENEQF; V: TRBV5-5; J: TRBJ2-1
CDR3: ASSLGRGRPYNEQF; V: TRBV7-3; J: TRBJ2-1
CDR3: AWREGGAVYEQY; V: TRBV30; J: TRBJ2-7
CDR3: ASGDRDEKLF; V: TRBV19; J: TRBJ1-4
CDR3: ASGGNEQY; V: TRBV7-9; J: TRBJ2-7
CDR3: ASSSGLAGAGGELF; V: TRBV5-1; J: TRBJ2-2
CDR3: ASSYSPDSYNSPLH; V: TRBV6-2/TRBV6-3; J: TRBJ1-6
CDR3: ASKGGAGSGGELF; V: TRBV2; J: TRBJ2-2
CDR3: ASSFSGSPLH; V: TRBV7-9; J: TRBJ1-6
CDR3: ASSFLQGGQYEQY; V: TRBV28; J: TRBJ2-7
CDR3: ASSNRGANTGELF; V: TRBV19; J: TRBJ2-2
CDR3: ASSVGGVNIQY; V: TRBV5-4; J: TRBJ2-4
CDR3: ASSHAHRWTSGSVTKNIQY; V: TRBV4-1; J: TRBJ2-4
CDR3: ATSSGTGTKNIQY; V: TRBV15; J: TRBJ2-4
CDR3: ASSQIPKRTPRDYGYT; V: TRBV4-1; J: TRBJ1-2
CDR3: SASGISGRFSYEQY; V: TRBV29-1; J: TRBJ2-7
CDR3: ASIPEGSPYNEQF; V: TRBV7-9; J: TRBJ2-1
CDR3: ASSQELGGYEQY; V: TRBV4-3; J: TRBJ2-7
CDR3: ASSLNSADTQY; V: TRBV11-3; J: TRBJ2-3
CDR3: ASSFSGGGSGELF; V: TRBV28; J: TRBJ2-2
CDR3: ASSVVPGISTDTQY; V: TRBV9; J: TRBJ2-3
CDR3: ASSRADRGITSYEQY; V: TRBV2; J: TRBJ2-7